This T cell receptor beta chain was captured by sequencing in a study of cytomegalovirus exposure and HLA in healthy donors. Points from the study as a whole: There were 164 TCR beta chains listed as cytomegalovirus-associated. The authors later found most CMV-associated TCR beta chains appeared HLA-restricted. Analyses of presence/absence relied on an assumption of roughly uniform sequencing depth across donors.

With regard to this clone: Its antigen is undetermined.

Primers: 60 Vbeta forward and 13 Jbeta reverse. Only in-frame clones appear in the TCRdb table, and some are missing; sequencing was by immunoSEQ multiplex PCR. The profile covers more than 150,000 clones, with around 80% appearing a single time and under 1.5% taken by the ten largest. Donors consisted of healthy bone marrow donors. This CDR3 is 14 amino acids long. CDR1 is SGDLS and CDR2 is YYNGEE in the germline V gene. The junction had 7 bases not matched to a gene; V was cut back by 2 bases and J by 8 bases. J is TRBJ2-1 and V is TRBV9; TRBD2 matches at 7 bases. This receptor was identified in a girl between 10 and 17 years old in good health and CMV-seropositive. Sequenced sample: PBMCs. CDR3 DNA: TGTGCCAGCAGCGTGGGAGGGGCGAGCGATGAGCAGTTCTTC. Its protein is CASSVGGASDEQFF.